Sequencing of this TCR beta chain was carried out in a study of OX40 agonist ivuxolimab in advanced cancers. The wider study: Recorded diagnoses for dose-escalation patients were hepatocellular carcinoma, melanoma, renal cell or head and neck cancer. Patients with prior anti-PD-1, anti-PD-L1 or anti-CTLA-4 therapy were eligible; about 41% had some. General study results and limits: Low clonal expansion, among the lowest seen, marked partial responders at 0.1-3.0 mg/kg. There was clonal expansion of CD4+ and CD8+ blood T cells by week 6 at 0.1 to 3.0 mg/kg.

The ends were cut back, 2 bases at V and 0 bases at J, with 6 bases in the middle. Germline V lookup: CDR1 SGDLS, CDR2 YYNGEE. This CDR3 comprises 14 residues. As concerns this clone: The antigen remains unidentified.

Profiled with immunoSEQ multiplex PCR; TCRdb holds only in-frame clones, not every one. Here the sample spans just under 75,000 clones, more than 80% being singletons. The rearrangement links TRBV9 to TRBJ1-5, with a weak D call TRBD1 (5 bases). The sequence was collected from an adult with an advanced solid tumor such as melanoma, head and neck, liver or kidney cancer. The source material was CD4+ or CD8+ T cells sorted from blood, sampled in a trial of the OX40 agonist ivuxolimab. In DNA form, the CDR3 reads TGTGCCAGCAGCGTGGGGACTAGCAATCAGCCCCAGCATTTT. Translation: CASSVGTSNQPQHF.